The next 23 T cell receptor beta chains were all read from a single sample in a study of cytomegalovirus exposure and HLA in healthy donors. Both 60 Vbeta primers and 13 Jbeta primers went into the PCR. Libraries were prepared by immunoSEQ multiplex PCR; TCRdb keeps only in-frame clonotypes and omits some of them. There are 92,000 or so clones in the sample; about two thirds occur only once, and around a fifth lies in the top ten. Sequencing was carried out using PBMCs. The receptor source for this set is a woman between 50 and 59 years old in good health and CMV-seropositive.

This clone was counted only a few times. This chain connects TRBV27 to TRBJ1-2; 9 bases are a match to TRBD1. This CDR3 comprises 15 residues. Per germline, CDR1 MNHEY and CDR2 SMNVEV (reference sequence). V gave up 5 bases and J gave up 8 bases; unmatched junction bases: 12. CDR3 nucleotide sequence: TGTGCCAGCAGTCCCCTACAGGGGGCGGCGTGGGGCTACACCTTC. This gives the protein CASSPLQGAAWGYTF.

The V and J genes are TRBV27 and TRBJ1-2; D is ambiguous. V lost 3 bases, J lost 2 bases, and 7 bases lay in between. Per germline, CDR1 MNHEY and CDR2 SMNVEV (reference sequence). This CDR3 has 13 residues. The CDR3 loop is CASSFGVNYGYTF. In DNA, the CDR3 is TGTGCCAGCAGTTTCGGGGTCAACTATGGCTACACCTTC.

This clone was found a few times. V usage is TRBV5-1 and J usage is TRBJ2-1; 9 bases map to TRBD2. Germline CDR1 is SGHRS and CDR2 is YFSETQ. The CDR3 is 14 residues long. The junction had 6 bases not matched to a gene; V was cut back by 4 bases and J by 7 bases. The CDR3 loop reads CASSQAGGWNEQFF. The CDR3 bases are TGCGCCAGCAGCCAAGCGGGGGGATGGAATGAGCAGTTCTTC.

There are a few counts of this clone. The chain links TRBV5-1 to TRBJ2-3, with 9 bases that match TRBD2. This CDR3 has 16 residues. Germline V gene data show CDR1 as SGHRS and CDR2 as YFSETQ. J was trimmed by 5 bases and V by 0 bases; bases with no gene match: 7. CDR3 in amino acids: CASSLGLAEGGDTQYF. CDR3 DNA sequence: TGCGCCAGCAGCTTGGGACTAGCGGAGGGGGGAGATACGCAGTATTTT.

The J gene is TRBJ1-1, the V gene TRBV2; D is unresolved. The CDR3 loop spans 11 amino acids. Between the trimmed V and J ends, which lost 8 bases and 7 bases, there was a span of 11 bases. CDR1 SNHLY and CDR2 FYNNEI come from the germline V gene. CDR3 region: CASEEGIEAFF. As DNA, the CDR3 is TGTGCCAGCGAGGAGGGAATTGAAGCTTTCTTT.

The chain combines TRBV9 with TRBJ2-1; D is possibly TRBD1 (5 bases). V shed 0 bases and J shed 4 bases, with 11 bases lying between them. The CDR3 is made up of 15 amino acids. The germline V gene has CDR1 SGDLS and CDR2 YYNGEE. CDR3 loop: CASSVEGARYNEQFF. CDR3 sequence (DNA): TGTGCCAGCAGCGTAGAAGGGGCTAGGTACAATGAGCAGTTCTTC. Combining the CDR3 with reference TRBV9 and TRBJ2-1 gives the whole variable domain DSGVTQTPKHLITATGQRVTLRCSPRSGDLSVYWYQQSLDQGLQFLIQYYNGEERAKGNILERFSAQQFPDLHSELNLSSLELGDSALYFCASSVEGARYNEQFFGPGTRLTVL.

This clone showed up just a few times. This chain links TRBV30 with TRBJ1-5; 8 bases are shared with TRBD1. Germline-derived CDR1 and CDR2 are GTSNPN and SVGIG (reference sequence). CDR3 size: 16 residues. With 0 bases clipped from V and 6 bases from J, the junction kept 10 bases outside the gene matches. This chain's CDR3 is CAWSVVGRGLGQPQHF. The CDR3 nucleotides read TGTGCCTGGAGTGTCGTCGGCAGGGGGCTCGGTCAGCCCCAGCATTTT. Full variable domain (missing parts from reference TRBV30 and TRBJ1-5): SQTIHQWPATLVQPVGSPLSLECTVEGTSNPNLYWYRQAAGRGLQLLFYSVGIGQISSEVPQNLSASRPQDRQFILSSKKLLLSDSGFYLCAWSVVGRGLGQPQHFGDGTRLSIL.

This sequence joins TRBV6-5 and TRBJ2-6; no reliable D call. This CDR3 is built from 16 residues. Trimming took off 4 bases at V and 0 bases at J, with 10 bases between the two ends. Germline V lookup: CDR1 MNHEY, CDR2 SVGAGI. The CDR3 nucleotides read TGTGCCAGCAGTTTCGCACTGTCCTCTGGGGCCAACGTCCTGACTTTC. It specifies CASSFALSSGANVLTF.

The chain carries TRBV2 and TRBJ2-7; TRBD1 matches at 8 bases. The germline V gene has CDR1 SNHLY and CDR2 FYNNEI. The CDR3 runs to 13 residues. V was clipped by 7 bases and J by 5 bases; unmatched bases: 7. CDR3 in DNA: TGTGCCAGCATTGGACAGGGCTTCCACGAGCAGTACTTC. Protein: CASIGQGFHEQYF.

V is TRBV27 and J is TRBJ2-2, with 8 bases fitting TRBD1. Germline lookup yields CDR1 MNHEY and CDR2 SMNVEV (reference sequence). V lost 4 bases to trimming and J lost 4 bases; unmatched junction nucleotides: 8. The CDR3 extends over 16 amino acids. This CDR3 is CASSSHRGSGTGELFF. Here the CDR3 DNA reads TGTGCCAGCAGTTCCCACAGGGGGTCAGGCACCGGGGAGCTGTTTTTT.

This sequence joins TRBV6-5 and TRBJ2-5; 9 bases agree with TRBD1. V lost 3 bases, J lost 5 bases, and 10 bases stayed unmatched. The length of the CDR3 is 16 residues. Germline CDR1 MNHEY, CDR2 SVGAGI. For the CDR3, the DNA is TGTGCCAGCAGTTATCGTCTGGACAGGGGACGGGAGACCCAGTACTTC. As protein: CASSYRLDRGRETQYF.

A few counts support this clone. The genes are TRBV23-1 and TRBJ1-1; 8 bases align to TRBD1. TRBV23-1 qualifies as an ORF whose function is uncertain. V lost 7 bases to trimming and J lost 9 bases; unmatched junction nucleotides: 7. The CDR3 length is 12 residues. CDR3 sequence reads: CASIDRDRKAFF. For the CDR3, the DNA is TGCGCCAGCATCGACCGGGACAGGAAAGCTTTCTTT.

For the CDR3, the DNA is TGTGCCAGCAGCCTCCTAGCGGGAACGACTAGCACAGATACGCAGTATTTT. It specifies CASSLLAGTTSTDTQYF. The gene calls are TRBV7-8 and TRBJ2-3, with 9 bases lining up with TRBD2. With V trimmed by 5 bases and J by 0 bases, 9 bases remained unmatched. Germline V lookup: CDR1 SGHVS, CDR2 FQNEAQ. CDR3 length equals 17 residues.

The chain joins TRBV4-1 to TRBJ2-1; D perhaps matches TRBD2 (5 bases). Germline CDR1 MGHRA, CDR2 YSYEKL. V was cut by 1 base and J by 6 bases, with 10 bases left in between. The CDR3 is made up of 14 amino acids. CDR3 region: CASSQGGSSNEQFF. CDR3 sequence (DNA): TGCGCCAGCAGCCAAGGCGGGTCTTCCAATGAGCAGTTCTTC.

V gene TRBV7-9 combines with J gene TRBJ2-1, with D possibly being TRBD2 (7 bases). CDR1 is SEHNR and CDR2 is FQNEAQ in the germline V gene (reference sequence). V lost 4 bases, J lost 7 bases, and 14 bases lay in between. The CDR3 contains 14 residues. As DNA, the CDR3 is TGTGCCAGCAGCTCCCCCCGGGGGGCTAATGAGCAGTTCTTC. Encoded protein: CASSSPRGANEQFF.

This clone came up a few times. The chain combines TRBV6-6 with TRBJ1-1; maybe TRBD1 (6 bases). Germline loops: CDR1 MNHNY, CDR2 SVGAGI (reference sequence). CDR3 length equals 13 residues. Trimming cost V 7 bases and J 6 bases, with 15 bases left between them. CDR3 region: CASTQGTGPEAFF. DNA for the CDR3: TGTGCCAGCACCCAGGGGACCGGGCCTGAAGCTTTCTTT.

The chain carries TRBV28 and TRBJ1-5; 7 bases map to TRBD1. The CDR3 runs to 16 residues. After removal of 3 bases from V and 3 bases from J, the junction contained 8 bases not matched to a gene. The V gene's germline CDR1 is MDHEN and CDR2 SYDVKM. The DNA for the CDR3 is TGTGCCAGCAGTTTGATAGGGGGCAGTGTCAATCAGCCCCAGCATTTT. It encodes CASSLIGGSVNQPQHF.

In its sample, this clone was seen a few times. The rearrangement links TRBV6-4 to TRBJ1-4, with a weak D call TRBD1 (5 bases). There are 16 residues in the CDR3. Trimming stripped 0 bases from V and 4 bases from J, with 12 bases between. Per germline, CDR1 MRHNA and CDR2 SNTAGT. CDR3 sequence (DNA): TGTGCCAGCAGTGACTCATGGGGGGAGGGTAATGAAAAACTGTTTTTT. This encodes CASSDSWGEGNEKLFF.

This clone was seen a handful of times. The chain links TRBV28 to TRBJ1-2, with D possibly matching TRBD1 (5 bases). CDR1 and CDR2 from the germline V gene are MDHEN and SYDVKM. The CDR3 sequence is 17 residues long. Trimming shortened V by 2 bases and J by 2 bases, and 18 bases separated the two germline ends. CDR3 amino acids: CASSLQSGQLSNYGYTF. The CDR3 nucleotides are TGTGCCAGCAGTTTACAGTCAGGACAACTCTCCAACTATGGCTACACCTTC.

The chain recombines TRBV5-6 with TRBJ2-7; the D gene is possibly TRBD2 (5 bases). The CDR3 runs 13 residues. V lost 0 bases, J lost 5 bases, and 9 bases lay in between. Per germline, CDR1 SGHDT and CDR2 YYEEEE. CDR3 amino acids: CASSLDTRDEQYF. The CDR3 bases are TGTGCCAGCAGCTTGGATACGAGGGACGAGCAGTACTTC.

The J gene is TRBJ2-7, the V gene TRBV6-5, with 9 positions matching TRBD1. The V and J ends lost 5 bases and 3 bases, in that order; junction bases with no gene match: 8. CDR1 MNHEY and CDR2 SVGAGI come from the germline V gene. CDR3 length equals 15 residues. In nucleotides, the CDR3 is TGTGCCAGCAGTCCTAGGACAGGGGCGGTCTACGAGCAGTACTTC. As protein: CASSPRTGAVYEQYF.

This clone was seen just once. The chain employs TRBV6-5 and TRBJ1-1; a weak D match, TRBD1 (6 bases). Looked up from germline, CDR1 is MNHEY and CDR2 is SVGAGI. V lost 2 bases, J lost 6 bases, and 19 bases lay in between. This CDR3 contains 16 residues. DNA of the CDR3: TGTGCCAGCAGTTACAGCCCCCGGGGGGGGCAGGCTGAAGCTTTCTTT. Amino acid sequence: CASSYSPRGGQAEAFF.

The genes are TRBV5-1 and TRBJ2-5; 8 nucleotides agree with TRBD2. The trim removed 5 bases at V and 5 bases at J, leaving 14 bases unmatched. The CDR3 is 16 residues long. Germline CDR1 SGHRS, CDR2 YFSETQ. The CDR3 region is CASRPERAGGLETQYF. The CDR3 DNA reads as TGCGCCAGCAGACCCGAGAGGGCGGGGGGCCTGGAGACCCAGTACTTC.